These 20 T cell receptor beta chains originate from one sample sequenced in a study of human T cells and chemical hapten exposure. MiXCR, run by TCRdb on the RACE reads, gives a single entry per CDR3 protein. The sample has roughly 38,000 distinct CDR3 sequences, roughly an eighth seen once. Time point in this sample: pre-sensitization, week 0. The treatment is: therapeutic diphenylcyclopropenone sensitization with weekly scalp DPC. Unfractionated whole blood yielded total RNA. Sequencing used whole blood, obtained in connection with sensitization to the hapten diphenylcyclopropenone (DPC). The source of these receptors is a woman in her 40s with alopecia areata. Some clones in this sample may be carry-over from other donors' samples.

This clonotype appeared a few times. The gene calls are TRBV27 and TRBJ2-3; 8 bases align to TRBD1. Unmatched junction bases numbered 9, after V lost 5 bases and J lost 2 bases. The germline gives CDR1 MNHEY, CDR2 SMNVEV (reference sequence). This CDR3 is built from 16 residues. The CDR3 here is CASSHQGAHLTDTQYF. Written as DNA, the CDR3 is TGTGCCAGCAGTCATCAGGGGGCGCATCTCACAGATACGCAGTATTTT.

This clonotype was seen a few times. The V gene is TRBV28, the J gene TRBJ1-1; D is undetermined. The CDR3 is 13 amino acids. V lost 1 base and J 7 bases, leaving 10 bases between the germline ends. Germline CDR1 is MDHEN and CDR2 is SYDVKM. CDR3 coding DNA: TGTGCCAGCAGTTTATTCGGCGCGAATGAAGCTTTCTTT. It encodes CASSLFGANEAFF.

This clonotype was recorded a few times. The chain links TRBV5-6 to TRBJ2-7; D gene ambiguous. This CDR3 is 15 amino acids long. With 3 bases removed from V and 5 bases from J, the gap between germline ends came to 18 bases. CDR1 SGHDT and CDR2 YYEEEE come from the germline V gene. The CDR3 reads CASSSDLADRDEQYF. DNA of the CDR3: TGTGCCAGCAGCTCGGACCTCGCAGATAGGGACGAGCAGTACTTC.

This clonotype was observed at least ten times. The V and J genes are TRBV18 and TRBJ2-7; 7 nucleotides align to TRBD1. The CDR3 contains 12 residues. Per germline, CDR1 KGHSH and CDR2 LQKENI. The ends lost 2 bases at V and 5 bases at J; junction bases unmatched: 0. For the CDR3, the DNA is TGTGCCAGCTCACCAGGACAGGACGAGCAGTACTTC. It yields the protein CASSPGQDEQYF.

The rearrangement joins TRBV9 to TRBJ2-7, with 8 positions matching TRBD1. The CDR3 has 15 residues. Germline-derived CDR1 and CDR2 are SGDLS and YYNGEE. The trim removed 2 bases at V and 3 bases at J, leaving 7 bases unmatched. CDR3 loop: CASSVSGQGGYEQYF. CDR3 nucleotide sequence: TGTGCCAGCAGCGTTTCCGGACAGGGAGGCTACGAGCAGTACTTC.

This clonotype was seen a handful of times. The chain recombines TRBV29-1 with TRBJ2-1, with a tentative D call TRBD2 (6 bases). Trimming pared 4 bases from V and 7 bases from J, leaving 11 bases between. This CDR3 contains 12 residues. Germline assignment: CDR1 SQVTM and CDR2 ANQGSEA. The CDR3 bases are TGCAGCGTTGTCGGGAGTGGAAATGAGCAGTTCTTC. It yields the protein CSVVGSGNEQFF.

This clonotype was recorded at least ten times. The J gene is TRBJ2-1, the V gene TRBV6-2 or TRBV6-3, with TRBD2 identical over 8 bases. This CDR3 comprises 16 residues. V dropped 6 bases and J dropped 8; count of bases not matched to a gene: 15. Germline values: CDR1 MNHEY, CDR2 SVGEGT. Written as DNA, the CDR3 is TGTGCCAGCAGGGACCTGATGGCGGGGGGCGGTTATGAGCAGTTCTTC. Residues: CASRDLMAGGGYEQFF.

The chain carries TRBV5-1 and TRBJ2-7, with 7 positions matching TRBD1. The trim removed 1 base at V and 3 bases at J, leaving 4 bases unmatched. This CDR3 comprises 14 residues. Germline CDR1 is SGHRS and CDR2 is YFSETQ. CDR3 in DNA: TGCGCCAGCAGCTTGTCCCGGGACAGCTACGAGCAGTACTTC. Amino acid sequence: CASSLSRDSYEQYF.

This clonotype was picked up many times. The J gene is TRBJ2-5, the V gene TRBV29-1; D is ambiguous. V lost 4 bases and J lost 5, with 11 bases in between. Germline loops: CDR1 SQVTM, CDR2 ANQGSEA. This CDR3 is built from 12 residues. CDR3 in amino acids: CSVGVYSETQYF. For the CDR3, the DNA is TGCAGCGTTGGGGTCTATTCGGAGACCCAGTACTTC. Together with reference TRBV29-1 and TRBJ2-5, the CDR3 gives the full variable domain: SAVISQKPSRDICQRGTSLTIQCQVDSQVTMMFWYRQQPGQSLTLIATANQGSEATYESGFVIDKFPISRPNLTFSTLTVSNMSPEDSSIYLCSVGVYSETQYFGPGTRLLVL.

At least ten counts were recorded for this clonotype. This chain uses TRBV12-3 or TRBV12-4 with TRBJ2-7, with 12 bases matching TRBD2. The J segment lost 5 bases and the V segment lost 5 bases, leaving 7 bases of the junction unmatched. The CDR3 length is 15 residues. Written as DNA, the CDR3 is TGTGCCAGCAGTCCAATCCTAGCGGGAGGGGACGAGCAGTACTTC. As protein: CASSPILAGGDEQYF.

The rearrangement uses TRBV28 and TRBJ2-7; perhaps TRBD2 as D (5 bases). This CDR3 contains 14 residues. Trimming pared 7 bases from V and 4 bases from J, leaving 17 bases between. Germline lookup yields CDR1 MDHEN and CDR2 SYDVKM. The CDR3 bases are TGTGCCAGCAAGATGGACGGAGGCGGGTACGAGCAGTACTTC. This codes for CASKMDGGGYEQYF.

This clonotype was recorded at least ten times. This chain connects TRBV27 to TRBJ2-4, with D hard to call. CDR1 is MNHEY and CDR2 is SMNVEV in the germline V gene (reference sequence). The V end was cut by 3 bases, the J end by 0 bases, with 15 bases between. This CDR3 region has 17 residues. The CDR3 DNA reads as TGTGCCAGCAGTTTTGAAAAGGCCTGGGGAGCCAAAAACATTCAGTACTTC. It specifies CASSFEKAWGAKNIQYF.

This clonotype showed up just a few times. The genes are TRBV28 and TRBJ2-7, with 10 bases that match TRBD1. The V gene's germline CDR1 is MDHEN and CDR2 SYDVKM. The CDR3 is 14 residues long. V trimming: 6 bases; J trimming: 3 bases; junction bases outside the gene matches: 5. CDR3 loop: CASRPRTGGYEQYF. In DNA, the CDR3 is TGTGCCAGCAGGCCCCGGACAGGGGGCTACGAGCAGTACTTC.

This clonotype came up many times. In DNA form, the CDR3 reads TGTGCCAGCAGCTTACGCGGGGAAGACACCATATATTTT. Protein product: CASSLRGEDTIYF. This sequence joins TRBV7-2 and TRBJ1-3; no clear D. In germline, CDR1 is SGHTA, CDR2 FQGNSA. V gave up 2 bases and J gave up 8 bases, with 10 bases separating them. The CDR3 has 13 residues.

There are many counts of this clonotype. The V call is TRBV29-1, the J call TRBJ2-1, with 10 bases identical to TRBD2. CDR1 is SQVTM and CDR2 is ANQGSEA in the germline V gene. This CDR3 is 14 amino acids long. Trimming took 7 bases from V and 8 from J; bases not matched to a gene: 11. Written as DNA, the CDR3 is TGCAGCGCCCAGGGGGTAGCGGGAGGAGATGAGCAGTTCTTC. The encoded protein is CSAQGVAGGDEQFF.

This clonotype was recorded at least ten times. The gene calls are TRBV5-1 and TRBJ2-3; 8 bases align to TRBD1. CDR3 length: 15 amino acids. V shed 3 bases, J shed 3 bases, and the junction held 6 bases outside the gene matches. CDR1 and CDR2 from the germline V gene are SGHRS and YFSETQ. The CDR3 DNA sequence: TGCGCCAGCAGCTCCGGACAGGGAGTTACAGATACGCAGTATTTT. Residues: CASSSGQGVTDTQYF.

This clonotype is classed as medium-sized. CDR3 DNA sequence: TGTGCCGCCAAAGGGACATACCAAGAGACCCAGTACTTC. Residues: CAAKGTYQETQYF. The chain uses TRBV28 and TRBJ2-5; perhaps TRBD1 as D (6 bases). V lost 11 bases and J lost 0, with 13 bases in between. CDR1 MDHEN and CDR2 SYDVKM come from the germline V gene. The CDR3 consists of 13 residues.

This clonotype was seen ten or more times. The chain couples TRBV5-1 to TRBJ2-1; D perhaps matches TRBD1 (6 bases). Germline-derived CDR1 and CDR2 are SGHRS and YFSETQ. Trimming removed 6 bases from V and 9 bases from J, with 19 bases in between. This CDR3 is 14 amino acids long. CDR3 DNA sequence: TGCGCCAGCACCCACTGGGAGACAGGAGGTGAGCAGTTCTTC. It is translated as CASTHWETGGEQFF.

Ten or more counts support this clonotype. The chain joins TRBV7-9 to TRBJ1-2; D is perhaps TRBD1 (5 bases). The CDR3 covers 14 residues. V lost 4 bases, J lost 0 bases, and 9 bases lay in between. Germline-derived CDR1 and CDR2 are SEHNR and FQNEAQ (reference sequence). The CDR3 loop reads CASSSGQANYGYTF. CDR3 DNA sequence: TGTGCCAGCAGCTCTGGACAAGCTAACTATGGCTACACCTTC. Full variable domain (remainder filled in from reference TRBV7-9 and TRBJ1-2): DTGVSQNPRHKITKRGQNVTFRCDPISEHNRLYWYRQTLGQGPEFLTYFQNEAQLEKSRLLSDRFSAERPKGSFSTLEIQRTEQGDSAMYLCASSSGQANYGYTFGSGTRLTVV.

The chain employs TRBV10-3 and TRBJ2-7; 7 bases align to TRBD1. The junction had 8 bases not matched to a gene; V was cut back by 7 bases and J by 2 bases. Germline-derived CDR1 and CDR2 are ENHRY and SYGVKD. The CDR3 is made up of 14 amino acids. CDR3 in DNA: TGTGCCATCAACGACAGGGCTCAAACCTACGAGCAGTACTTC. It yields the protein CAINDRAQTYEQYF.